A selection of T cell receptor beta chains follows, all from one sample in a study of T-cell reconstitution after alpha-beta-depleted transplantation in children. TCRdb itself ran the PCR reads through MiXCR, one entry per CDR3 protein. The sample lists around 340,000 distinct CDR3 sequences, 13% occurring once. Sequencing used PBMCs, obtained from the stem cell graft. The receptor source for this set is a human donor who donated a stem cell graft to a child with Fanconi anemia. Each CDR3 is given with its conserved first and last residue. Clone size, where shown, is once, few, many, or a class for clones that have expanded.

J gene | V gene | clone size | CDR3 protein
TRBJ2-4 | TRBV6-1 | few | CASKPTGGDTNIQYF
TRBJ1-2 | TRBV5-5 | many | CASSPTLLYGYTF
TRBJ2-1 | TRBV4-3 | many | CASSQVLKRGNEQFF
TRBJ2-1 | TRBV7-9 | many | CASSRGTEEYNEQFF
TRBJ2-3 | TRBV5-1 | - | CASSSGPLSPTDTQYF
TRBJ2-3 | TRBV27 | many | CASSPDLLKGTDTQYF
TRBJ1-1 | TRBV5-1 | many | CASSLGTGWSTEAFF
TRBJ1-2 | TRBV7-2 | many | CASSLQRGYTF
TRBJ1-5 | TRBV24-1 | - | CATSEGHNQPQHF
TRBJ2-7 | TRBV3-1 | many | CASSKNTGQGYEQYF
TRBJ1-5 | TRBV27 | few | CASSPRGQSNQPQHF
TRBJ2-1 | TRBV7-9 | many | CASSFGTSGGYNEQFF
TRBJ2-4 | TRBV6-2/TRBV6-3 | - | CASKEVLLENIQYF
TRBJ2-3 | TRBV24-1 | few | CAIDRGIRTDTQYF
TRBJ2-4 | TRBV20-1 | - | CSARDQVKGSGGIQYF
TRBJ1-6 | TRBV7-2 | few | CASSVHLGSYNSPLHF
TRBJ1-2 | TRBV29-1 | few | CSVEGRMGGGYTF
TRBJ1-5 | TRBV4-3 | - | CASSQDWSKGQPQHF
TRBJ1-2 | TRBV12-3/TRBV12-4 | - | CASSSTTFRDRYYGYTF
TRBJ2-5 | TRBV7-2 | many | CASSRQGSWETQYF
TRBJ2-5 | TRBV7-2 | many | CASSLTTSTGAETQYF
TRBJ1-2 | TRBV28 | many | CASSSAVGDGYTF
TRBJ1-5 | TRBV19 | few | CASSIEGGGGNQPQHF
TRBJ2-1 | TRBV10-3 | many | CAISGTGIMGHYNEQFF
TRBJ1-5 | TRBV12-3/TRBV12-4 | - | CASSQQGVVQPQHF
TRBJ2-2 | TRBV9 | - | CASMPTLANTGELFF
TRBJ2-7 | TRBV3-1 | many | CASSQEASGVYEQYF
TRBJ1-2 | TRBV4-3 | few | CASSQDRGLNYGYTF
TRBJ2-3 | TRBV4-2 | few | CASSQDMKRNTQYF
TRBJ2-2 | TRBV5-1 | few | CASSGTGITGELFF
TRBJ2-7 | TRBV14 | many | CASSLQRYEQYF
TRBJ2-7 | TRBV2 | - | CASSAGVSEQYF
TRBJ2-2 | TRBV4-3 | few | CAAQRRRNTGELFF
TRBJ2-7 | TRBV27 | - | CASSLSGAEQYF
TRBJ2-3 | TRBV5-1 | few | CASTDPGQGADTQYF
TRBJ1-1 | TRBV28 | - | CASSFSGLIEAFF
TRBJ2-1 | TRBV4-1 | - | CASSQDPGLAHNEQFF
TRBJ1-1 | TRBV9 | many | CASSADIMNTEAFF
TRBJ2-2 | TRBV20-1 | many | CSARVGWGQGGDGELFF
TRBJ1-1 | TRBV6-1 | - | CASSRRVTGAYTEAFF
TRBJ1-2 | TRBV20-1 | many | CSARSPDRADDYGYTF
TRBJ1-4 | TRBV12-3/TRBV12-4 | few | CASSFGTAAGGRLFF
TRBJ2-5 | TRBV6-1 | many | CASSEDGTSGSETQYF
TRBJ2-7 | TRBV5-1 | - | CASSLPDISYEQYF
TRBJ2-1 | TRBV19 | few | CASSIRGDYNEQFF
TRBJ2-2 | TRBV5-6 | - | CATDRLKGPTGELFF
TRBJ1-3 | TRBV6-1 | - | CASTPGRGGNTIYF
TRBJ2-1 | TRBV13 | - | CASGATSDVYNEQFF
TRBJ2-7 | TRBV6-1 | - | CASRDSRRYEQYF
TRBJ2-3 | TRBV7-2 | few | CASSSGVASTDTQYF
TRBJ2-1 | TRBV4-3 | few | CASSQERVGGLYNEQFF
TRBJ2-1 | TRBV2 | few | CASNLYGEQFF
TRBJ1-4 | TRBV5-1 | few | CASSLSRRAGEKLFF